This T cell receptor (beta chain) was sequenced during a study of regulatory T cells in long-lasting Graves disease. Combining iRepertoire HTBI primers with Arm-PCR of CDR3 regions, the authors built TCR beta libraries. TCRdb re-called the multiplex PCR reads with MiXCR, one entry per CDR3 protein. Here the sample spans about 540,000 distinct CDR3 sequences, about 13% being singletons. This clonotype has ten or more counts. CDR1 and CDR2 (germline): LGHDT, YNNKEL (reference sequence). The junction had 7 bases not matched to a gene; V was cut back by 0 bases and J by 2 bases. The CDR3 runs 16 residues. Time point specified: newly diagnosed GD, antithyroid drugs for less than 3 months. The TCR library was made from RNA extracted from PBMCs. Doctors identified Graves' disease using the American Thyroid Association guidelines. This sample was shared with a second study, whose subject was T cells in Graves' hyperthyroidism and ophthalmopathy.

The chain couples TRBV3-1 to TRBJ2-7; 7 positions match TRBD2. The clonotype originates from a man aged 30 to 39 with Graves disease. The sequencing used peripheral blood mononuclear cells (PBMCs), collected at new diagnosis, from a patient treated with antithyroid drugs. Here the CDR3 reads CASSQEFSGPTYEQYF. The CDR3 DNA follows: TGTGCCAGCAGCCAAGAGTTTAGCGGGCCCACCTACGAGCAGTACTTC.